This TCR beta chain appears in the sequencing data of a study of blood T cell repertoires in COVID-19. Across the whole study: Sample material is recorded as cDNA or gDNA derived from T cells, B-cell-depleted T cells, or PBMCs.

During active infection, Seattle patients enrolled and were then monitored through disease. Libraries were prepared by immunoSEQ multiplex PCR; TCRdb keeps only in-frame clonotypes and omits some of them. The table has about 70,000 clones, roughly 83% seen once. The receptor was isolated from a man aged 25 to 45 with COVID-19, enrolled during active disease. The sequenced material came from peripheral blood.

The CDR3 loop reads CASSPQAAGDGYTF. The CDR3 DNA reads TGTGCCAGTAGTCCCCAAGCGGCGGGCGACGGCTACACCTTC. The chain has TRBV19 and TRBJ1-2; D ambiguous. CDR1 and CDR2 (germline): LNHDA, SQIVND (reference sequence). This CDR3 spans 14 amino acids. With 5 bases removed from V and 8 bases from J, the gap between germline ends came to 18 bases.